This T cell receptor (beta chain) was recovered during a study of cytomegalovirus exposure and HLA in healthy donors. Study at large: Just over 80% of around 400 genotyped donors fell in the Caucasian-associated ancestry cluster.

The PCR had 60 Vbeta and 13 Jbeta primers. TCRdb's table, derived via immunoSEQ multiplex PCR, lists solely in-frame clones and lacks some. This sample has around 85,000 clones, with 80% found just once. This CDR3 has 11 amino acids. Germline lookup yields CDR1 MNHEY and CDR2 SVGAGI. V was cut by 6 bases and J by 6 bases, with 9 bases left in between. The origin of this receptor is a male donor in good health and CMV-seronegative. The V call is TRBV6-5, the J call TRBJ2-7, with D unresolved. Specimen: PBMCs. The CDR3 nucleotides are TGTGCCAGCAGAACAGTGGGCGAGCAGTACTTC. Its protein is CASRTVGEQYF.